The 5 T cell receptor beta chains in this list originate from one sample, sequenced in a study of response to subunit inactivated influenza vaccine (dated by TCRdb to the late 2010s). Libraries were prepared through RT-PCR. The data were produced on an Illumina HiSeq 2500. TCRdb redid the processing of the public reads, applying fastp at Q25 and MiXCR, and retained in-frame beta chains. CDR3 protein sequences are deduplicated, and each keeps its most common genes and DNA. This sample holds hundreds of thousands of distinct CDR3 sequences; around a sixth were observed only once. The ten largest clones represent roughly 11% of the sample. Sequences were derived from PBMCs from blood, sampled 11 to 12 days after vaccination. Source of these receptors: a man aged 50 to 60 who received an inactivated influenza vaccine. Donor details come from another sample of the same person, matched by shared clones.

CDR3 sequence reads: CSARVFTSGSNEQFF. The CDR3 DNA is TGCAGTGCTAGAGTATTCACTAGCGGGAGCAATGAGCAGTTCTTC. The chain has TRBV20-1 and TRBJ2-1; TRBD2 aligns across 11 bases. J was trimmed by 6 bases and V by 1 base; bases with no gene match: 5. The CDR3 is 15 amino acids. Germline CDR1 is DFQATT and CDR2 is SNEGSKA (reference sequence).

This clonotype was seen only a few times. This chain uses TRBV20-1 with TRBJ1-2; TRBD1 might be the D (6 bases). Germline V lookup: CDR1 DFQATT, CDR2 SNEGSKA (reference sequence). This CDR3 has 17 residues. V was trimmed by 0 bases and J by 0 bases, leaving 17 bases between them. The CDR3 sequence: CSARDPGERGTNYGYTF. In DNA form, the CDR3 reads TGCAGTGCTAGAGATCCCGGGGAAAGGGGGACTAACTATGGCTACACCTTC.

In its sample, this clonotype was seen a few times. V is TRBV12-3 or TRBV12-4 and J is TRBJ2-1; D may be TRBD2 (5 bases). V dropped 5 bases and J dropped 5 bases, with 16 bases sitting between them. The CDR3 is 15 amino acids. CDR3 in DNA: TGTGCCAGCAGTCGCCCTACCAAGCGGCACAATGAGCAGTTCTTC. Its translation is CASSRPTKRHNEQFF.

V and J are TRBV20-1 and TRBJ1-1; D may be TRBD1 (6 bases). Trimming removed 0 bases at V and 4 bases at J, with 18 bases between. This CDR3 is 16 amino acids long. Germline lookup yields CDR1 DFQATT and CDR2 SNEGSKA (reference sequence). The CDR3 loop reads CSARDGLTGASTEAFF. CDR3 sequence (DNA): TGCAGTGCTAGAGATGGGTTAACGGGGGCGTCCACTGAAGCTTTCTTT.

This clonotype was seen more than once but under ten times. This chain links TRBV10-2 with TRBJ2-7, with 7 nucleotides matching TRBD1. This CDR3 spans 14 amino acids. V dropped 6 bases and J dropped 2; count of bases not matched to a gene: 7. Germline V gives CDR1 WSHSY, CDR2 SAAADI. Here the CDR3 DNA reads TGCGCCAGCAGCCGGGACAGCGTCACCTACGAGCAGTACTTC. Translating it yields CASSRDSVTYEQYF.